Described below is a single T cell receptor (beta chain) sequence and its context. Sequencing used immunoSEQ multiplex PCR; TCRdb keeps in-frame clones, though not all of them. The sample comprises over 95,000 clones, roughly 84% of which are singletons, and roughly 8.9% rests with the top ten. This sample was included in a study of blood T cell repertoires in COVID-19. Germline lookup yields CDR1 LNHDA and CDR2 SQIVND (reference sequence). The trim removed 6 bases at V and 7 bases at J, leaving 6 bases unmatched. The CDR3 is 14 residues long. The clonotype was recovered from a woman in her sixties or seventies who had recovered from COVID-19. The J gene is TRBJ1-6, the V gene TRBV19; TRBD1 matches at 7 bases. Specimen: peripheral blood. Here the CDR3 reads CASRQGQKNSPLHF. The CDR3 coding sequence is TGTGCCAGTAGACAGGGACAGAAAAATTCACCCCTCCACTTT.